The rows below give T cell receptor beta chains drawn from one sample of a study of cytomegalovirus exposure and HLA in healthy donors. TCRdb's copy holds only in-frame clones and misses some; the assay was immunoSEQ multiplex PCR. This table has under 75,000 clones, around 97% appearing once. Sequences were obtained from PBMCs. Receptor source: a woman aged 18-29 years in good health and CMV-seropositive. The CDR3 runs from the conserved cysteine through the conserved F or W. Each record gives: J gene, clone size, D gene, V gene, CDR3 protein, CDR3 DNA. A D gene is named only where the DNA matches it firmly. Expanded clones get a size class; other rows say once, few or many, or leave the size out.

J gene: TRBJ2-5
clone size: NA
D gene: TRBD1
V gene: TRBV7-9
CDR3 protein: CASSPSQGAPGKETQYF
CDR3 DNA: TGTGCCAGCAGCCCATCACAGGGGGCGCCGGGGAAAGAGACCCAGTACTTC

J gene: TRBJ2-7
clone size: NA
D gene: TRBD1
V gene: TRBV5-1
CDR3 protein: CASSLEGGGYEQYF
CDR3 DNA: TGCGCCAGCAGCTTGGAAGGGGGCGGCTACGAGCAGTACTTC

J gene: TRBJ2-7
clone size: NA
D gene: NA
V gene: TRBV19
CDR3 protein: CASSPGERAYEQYF
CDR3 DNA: TGTGCCAGTAGTCCAGGGGAGAGAGCCTACGAGCAGTACTTC

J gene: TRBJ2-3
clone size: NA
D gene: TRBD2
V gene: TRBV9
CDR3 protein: CASSVDGLAFDTQYF
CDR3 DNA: TGTGCCAGCAGCGTAGACGGACTAGCGTTTGATACGCAGTATTTT

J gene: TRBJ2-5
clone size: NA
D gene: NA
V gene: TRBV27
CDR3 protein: CASSLSPAETQYF
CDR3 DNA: TGTGCCAGCAGTTTGTCTCCAGCGGAGACCCAGTACTTC

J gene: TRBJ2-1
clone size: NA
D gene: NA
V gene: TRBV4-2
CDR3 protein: CASSQERRALYNEQFF
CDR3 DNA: TGTGCCAGCAGCCAAGAGCGGCGGGCCTTATACAATGAGCAGTTCTTC

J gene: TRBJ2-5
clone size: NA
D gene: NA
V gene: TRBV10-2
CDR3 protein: CASSDLRTEQETQYF
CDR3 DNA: TGCGCCAGCAGTGACCTTCGGACAGAGCAAGAGACCCAGTACTTC

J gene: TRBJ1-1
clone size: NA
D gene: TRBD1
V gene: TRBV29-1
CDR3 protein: CSAGTGGAFF
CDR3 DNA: TGCAGCGCCGGTACAGGGGGAGCTTTCTTT

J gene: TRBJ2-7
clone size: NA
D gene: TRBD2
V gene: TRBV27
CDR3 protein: CASRPGLEEGEQYF
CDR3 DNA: TGTGCCAGCAGGCCGGGACTAGAGGAGGGGGAGCAGTACTTC

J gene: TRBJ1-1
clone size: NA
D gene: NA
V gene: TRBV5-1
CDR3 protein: CASSSAGEGTEAFF
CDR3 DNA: TGCGCCAGCAGCTCGGCAGGGGAAGGAACTGAAGCTTTCTTT

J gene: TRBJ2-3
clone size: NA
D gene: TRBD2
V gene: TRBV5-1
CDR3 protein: CASSLDSGGTSTDTQYF
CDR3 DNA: TGCGCCAGCAGCTTGGATAGCGGGGGTACTAGCACAGATACGCAGTATTTT

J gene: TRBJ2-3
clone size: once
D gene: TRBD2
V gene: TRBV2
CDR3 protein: CASSERTSGRAGTDTQYF
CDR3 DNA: TGTGCCAGCAGTGAAAGGACTAGCGGGAGGGCCGGCACAGATACGCAGTATTTT

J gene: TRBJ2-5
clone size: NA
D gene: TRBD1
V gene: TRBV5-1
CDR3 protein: CASSSGQGAQETQYF
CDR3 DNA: TGCGCCAGCAGCTCGGGACAGGGGGCTCAGGAGACCCAGTACTTC

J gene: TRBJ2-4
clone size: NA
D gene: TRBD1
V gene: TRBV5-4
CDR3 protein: CASSLDSTGLAKNIQYF
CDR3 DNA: TGTGCCAGCAGCCTGGATTCGACAGGGCTAGCCAAAAACATTCAGTACTTC

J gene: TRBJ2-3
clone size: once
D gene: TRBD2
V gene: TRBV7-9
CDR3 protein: CASSLALAGDTDTQYF
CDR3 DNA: TGTGCCAGCAGCTTAGCACTAGCGGGTGACACAGATACGCAGTATTTT

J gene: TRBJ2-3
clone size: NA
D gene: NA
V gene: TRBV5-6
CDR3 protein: CASSESGLTDTQYF
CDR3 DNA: TGTGCCAGCAGCGAGAGCGGGCTCACAGATACGCAGTATTTT

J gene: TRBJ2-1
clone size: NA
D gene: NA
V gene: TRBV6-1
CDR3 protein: CASSGGGGTSYNEQFF
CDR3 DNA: TGTGCCAGCAGTGGGGGAGGGGGGACTTCCTACAATGAGCAGTTCTTC

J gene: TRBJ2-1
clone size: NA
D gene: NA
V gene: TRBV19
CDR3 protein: CASSLGGDEQFF
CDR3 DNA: TGTGCCAGTAGTCTAGGGGGGGATGAGCAGTTCTTC

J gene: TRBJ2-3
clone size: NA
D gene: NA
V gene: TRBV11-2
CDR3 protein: CASSLNEDTQYF
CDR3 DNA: TGTGCCAGCAGCTTAAACGAGGATACGCAGTATTTT

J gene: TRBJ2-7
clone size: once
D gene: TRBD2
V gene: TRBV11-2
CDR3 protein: CASSPVWGGTSGASYEQYF
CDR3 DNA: TGTGCCAGCAGCCCCGTCTGGGGAGGGACTAGCGGGGCTTCCTACGAGCAGTACTTC

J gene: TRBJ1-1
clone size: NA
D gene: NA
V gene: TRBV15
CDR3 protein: CATSRDLGGSGATEAFF
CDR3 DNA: TGTGCCACCAGCAGAGACCTTGGAGGGAGCGGTGCCACTGAAGCTTTCTTT

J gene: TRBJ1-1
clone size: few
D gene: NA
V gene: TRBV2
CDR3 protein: CASSRTPGEGEAFF
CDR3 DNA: TGTGCCAGCAGTCGTACCCCGGGGGAGGGTGAAGCTTTCTTT

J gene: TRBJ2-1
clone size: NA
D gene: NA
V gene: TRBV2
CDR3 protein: CASRNEQFF
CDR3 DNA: TGTGCCAGCCGCAATGAGCAGTTCTTC

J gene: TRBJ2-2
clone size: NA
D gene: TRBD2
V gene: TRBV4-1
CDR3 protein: CASSQDGRGVANTGELFF
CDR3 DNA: TGCGCCAGCAGCCAAGATGGGAGGGGAGTCGCGAACACCGGGGAGCTGTTTTTT

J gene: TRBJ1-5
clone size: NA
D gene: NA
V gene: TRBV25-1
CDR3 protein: CASSRRGYSNQPQHF
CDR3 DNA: TGTGCCAGTTCGCGACGGGGTTATAGCAATCAGCCCCAGCATTTT

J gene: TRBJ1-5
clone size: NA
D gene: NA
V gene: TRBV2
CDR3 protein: CASSIQGGGNQPQHF
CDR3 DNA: TGTGCCAGCAGTATACAGGGTGGGGGAAATCAGCCCCAGCATTTT

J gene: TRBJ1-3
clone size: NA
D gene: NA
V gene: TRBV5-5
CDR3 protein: CASSLAGSGNTIYF
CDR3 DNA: TGTGCCAGCAGCTTGGCCGGCTCTGGAAACACCATATATTTT

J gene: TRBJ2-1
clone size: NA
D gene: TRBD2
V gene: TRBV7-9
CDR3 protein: CASSRTSGRPYNEQFF
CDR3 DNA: TGTGCCAGCAGCCGGACTAGCGGGAGGCCCTACAATGAGCAGTTCTTC

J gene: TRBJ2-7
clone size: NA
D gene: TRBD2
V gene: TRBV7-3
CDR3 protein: CASSLSASGGYEQYF
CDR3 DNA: TGTGCCAGCAGCTTATCCGCTAGCGGGGGTTACGAGCAGTACTTC

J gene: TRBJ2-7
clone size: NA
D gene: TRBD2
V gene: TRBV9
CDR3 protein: CASSSGLAGYEQYF
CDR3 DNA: TGTGCCAGCAGCTCCGGACTAGCTGGGTACGAGCAGTACTTC

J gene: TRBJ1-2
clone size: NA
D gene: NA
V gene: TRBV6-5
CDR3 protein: CASSYNGGGRYGYTF
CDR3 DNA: TGTGCCAGCAGTTACAACGGCGGGGGACGGTATGGCTACACCTTC